The source of this T cell receptor beta chain is a study of regulatory T cells in long-lasting Graves disease. Study-level points and caveats: Whereas 900 to 1,000 public clonotypes were shared by new patients, persistent patients shared more, at roughly 3,000.

Comments on this clonotype: Its specificity is unknown.

The CDR3 consists of 16 residues. Looked up from germline, CDR1 is SGHRS and CDR2 is YFSETQ. Trimming cost V 1 base and J 0 bases; bases outside gene matches: 5. As for time point: persistent/refractory GD, antithyroid drugs over 5 years with positive TRAb. RNA extracted from PBMCs served as the sequencing template. Sequencing libraries for TCR beta were prepared with iRepertoire HTBI primers and Arm-PCR of CDR3 regions. TCRdb reanalysed the multiplex PCR reads using MiXCR and keeps one entry per CDR3 protein. The data hold 350,000 to 450,000 distinct CDR3 sequences, with roughly a fifth observed a single time.

The V call is TRBV5-1, the J call TRBJ1-1, with 8 bases lining up with TRBD1. Sequencing used peripheral blood mononuclear cells (PBMCs), obtained when the disease was refractory, from a patient treated with antithyroid drugs. The sequence derives from a female donor with Graves disease. The CDR3 here is CASSLLGTGLNTEAFF. Written as DNA, the CDR3 is TGCGCCAGCAGCTTGTTGGGGACAGGCTTGAACACTGAAGCTTTCTTT. The full variable domain, its missing parts supplied by reference TRBV5-1 and TRBJ1-1, is KAGVTQTPRYLIKTRGQQVTLSCSPISGHRSVSWYQQTPGQGLQFLFEYFSETQRNKGNFPGRFSGRQFSNSRSEMNVSTLELGDSALYLCASSLLGTGLNTEAFFGQGTRLTVV.